Below, 5 T cell receptor beta chains from the same sample are listed, as sequenced in a study of CD8+CD57+ T cells in acquired aplastic anemia. By flow cytometry, patients selected for sequencing had shown an expansion of CD8+CD57+ cells. CDR3 and TCR beta VDJ profiling relied on genomic DNA as the template. TCRdb re-called the reads with MiXCR, one entry per CDR3 protein. Here the sample spans tens of thousands of distinct CDR3 sequences, about three quarters being singletons. Sequencing was performed on sorted CD4+, CD8+, or CD8+CD57+ T cells (not recorded which) from PBMCs. These receptor sequences come from a human donor with aplastic anemia.

This clonotype has only a few counts. This chain joins TRBV15 and TRBJ1-3; possible D gene TRBD1, 5 bases. The CDR3 is 14 amino acids. The ends were cut back, 1 base at V and 7 bases at J, with 11 bases in the middle. The germline gives CDR1 LNHNV, CDR2 YYDKDF (reference sequence). CDR3 sequence (DNA): TGTGCCACCAGCAGAGGTCAGGGATTGAACACCATATATTTT. Translating it yields CATSRGQGLNTIYF.

In its sample, this clonotype was seen a few times. The CDR3 DNA follows: TGCAGCGTTTCCGGGAATCTTGGAAACACCATATATTTT. This translates into CSVSGNLGNTIYF. The chain links TRBV29-1 to TRBJ1-3; D gene ambiguous. The germline gives CDR1 SQVTM, CDR2 ANQGSEA. The CDR3 is made up of 13 amino acids. V dropped 5 bases and J dropped 3 bases, with 11 bases sitting between them.

About this clonotype itself: Germline is not matched at one junction end, which may reflect a read error. This sequence joins TRBV10-3 and TRBJ2-2, with D maybe TRBD1 (6 bases). CDR3 length: 11 residues. Germline V gene sequence: CDR1 ENHRY, CDR2 SYGVKD. DNA for the CDR3: TGTGCCAGCGGTTACTCAGGGGCGCTGTTTTTT. Protein product: CASGYSGALFF.

As regards this clonotype: One end of the junction varies from germline; a read error may be responsible. The V call is TRBV2, the J call TRBJ2-4; D is ambiguous. Germline assignment: CDR1 SNHLY and CDR2 FYNNEI. The CDR3 has 14 amino acids. DNA for the CDR3: TGTGCCAGCAATGAACTGACCGCGGAAAACATTCAGTACTTC. It is translated as CASNELTAENIQYF.

This clonotype has more than one count but fewer than ten. The chain carries TRBV27 and TRBJ2-7; D call uncertain. The V gene's germline CDR1 is MNHEY and CDR2 SMNVEV (reference sequence). CDR3 size: 14 residues. V dropped 8 bases and J dropped 0 bases, with 14 bases sitting between them. The CDR3 nucleotides read TGTGCCAGCGGGATCTCCCGGAGCTCCTACGAGCAGTACTTC. It encodes CASGISRSSYEQYF.